The clone carrying this T cell receptor beta chain has ten or more counts. The antigen remains unidentified. Building of the TCR beta libraries involved iRepertoire HTBI primers and Arm-PCR of CDR3 regions. Using its own MiXCR run on the multiplex PCR reads, TCRdb lists one record per CDR3 protein. The sample yields 400,000 to 500,000 distinct CDR3 sequences, more than 20% seen once. This entry comes from a study of regulatory T cells in long-lasting Graves disease. Whole-study context: Persistence in Graves' disease required over 5 years of antithyroid drugs plus positive TSH receptor antibodies.

Study outcomes and limitations: There was favoring of TRBV28, TRBJ1-2 and TRBJ2-5 in persistent disease.

V was clipped by 3 bases and J by 6 bases, with 23 bases between them. This CDR3 region has 17 residues. Looked up from germline, CDR1 is MNHEY and CDR2 is SVGAGI. Time point here: persistent/refractory GD, antithyroid drugs over 5 years with positive TRAb. Scientists built the TCR library using RNA that was extracted from PBMCs. American Thyroid Association guidelines served as the basis for diagnosing Graves' disease. This TCR was recovered from a female donor with Graves disease. The gene calls are TRBV6-5 and TRBJ1-1; D is uncertain. The input for sequencing was peripheral blood mononuclear cells (PBMCs), taken when the disease was refractory, from a patient treated with antithyroid drugs. CDR3 amino acids: CASSYDLSAVRTAEAFF. DNA of the CDR3: TGTGCCAGCAGTTATGATCTCTCGGCGGTGAGAACAGCTGAAGCTTTCTTT.